Given below is one TCR beta chain in context. The CDR3 sequence is 15 residues long. V shed 7 bases and J shed 1 base, with 15 bases lying between them. Germline V CDR1 and CDR2: SEHNR, FQNEAQ (reference sequence). Participants spanned ages about 18 to 90 years and resided in about two dozen US areas. Assay: immunoSEQ multiplex PCR; the TCRdb copy retains only in-frame clones and omits some. The sample yields some 340,000 clones, 90% to 95% seen once. The record originates from a study of blood T cell repertoires in COVID-19. The wider study: Samples came from the United States, Italy and Spain, spanning acute and convalescent COVID-19.

This sequence joins TRBV7-9 and TRBJ2-3; D is perhaps TRBD2 (6 bases). The material sequenced was PBMCs or T cells enriched from blood (not recorded which). The clonotype originates from a woman between 25 and 40 years old who had been exposed to COVID-19. The CDR3, as DNA: TGTGCCAGCATCCCCCCGGGGGTCCGCACAGATACGCAGTATTTT. Residues: CASIPPGVRTDTQYF.